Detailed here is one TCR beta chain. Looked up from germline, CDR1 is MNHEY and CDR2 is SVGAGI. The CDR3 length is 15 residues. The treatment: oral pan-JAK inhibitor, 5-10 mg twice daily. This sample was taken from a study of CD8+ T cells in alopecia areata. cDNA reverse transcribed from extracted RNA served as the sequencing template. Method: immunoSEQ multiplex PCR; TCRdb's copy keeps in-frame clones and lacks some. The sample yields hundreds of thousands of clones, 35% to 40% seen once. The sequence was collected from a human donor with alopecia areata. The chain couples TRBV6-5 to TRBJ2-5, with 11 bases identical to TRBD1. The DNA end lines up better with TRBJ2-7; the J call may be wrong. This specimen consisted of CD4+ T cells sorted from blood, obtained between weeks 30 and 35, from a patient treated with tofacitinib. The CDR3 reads CASTAGQGATYEQYF. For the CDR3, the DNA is TGTGCCAGCACCGCCGGACAGGGGGCCACCTACGAGCAGTACTTC.